A selection of T cell receptor beta chains follows, all from one sample in a study of T and B cells in COVID-19 patients. TCRdb processed the multiplex PCR reads anew with MiXCR; each CDR3 protein has one entry. Counted here are 5,600 or so distinct CDR3 sequences, about 20% occurring once; the ten biggest clones make up roughly 6.3%. Sequenced material: blood. The receptors stem from a human donor who had recovered from COVID-19. Both conserved end residues are part of each CDR3. Each record gives: J gene, V gene, clone size, D gene, CDR3 DNA, CDR3 protein. The D gene is left open where the match is weak. Only some rows state a clone size, as once, few, many or a class for expanded clones.

>TRBJ1-1|TRBV7-9|few|TRBD1
TGTGCCAGCAGCTACGACAGGGGGGACACTGAAGCTTTCTTT
CASSYDRGDTEAFF
>TRBJ2-2|TRBV27|medium-sized|TRBD2
TGTGCCAGCAGTTTTAGCGGGAGGGCCGATAAATATGGCGGGGAGCTGTTTTTT
CASSFSGRADKYGGELFF
>TRBJ2-1|TRBV18|medium-sized|.
TGTGCCAGCTCACCACAGCGGGTCAATGAGCAGTTCTTC
CASSPQRVNEQFF
>TRBJ1-1|TRBV18|.|.
TGTGCCAGCTCACCCCAGGGGTCAGGTTCCACTGAAGCTTTCTTT
CASSPQGSGSTEAFF
>TRBJ2-5|TRBV5-1|.|.
TGCGCCAGCAGCGCCCGTCTGCAGCCACGAAAGACCCAGTACTTC
CASSARLQPRKTQYF
>TRBJ2-5|TRBV6-2/TRBV6-3|.|.
TGTGCCAGCAGTGGGGGACCACAAGAGACCCAGTACTTC
CASSGGPQETQYF
>TRBJ1-1|TRBV12-3/TRBV12-4|few|TRBD1
TGTGCCAGCAGTCCCCGACAGGGCATGAACACTGAAGCTTTCTTT
CASSPRQGMNTEAFF
>TRBJ2-7|TRBV27|medium-sized|TRBD2
TGTGCCAGCAGCAGTAGCGGGCGTAGCTCCTACGAGCAGTACTTC
CASSSSGRSSYEQYF
>TRBJ1-2|TRBV20-1|.|.
TGCAGTGCCATAAAAAACGGACAGCTGAACTATGGCTACACCTTC
CSAIKNGQLNYGYTF
>TRBJ1-5|TRBV19|medium-sized|.
TGTGCCAGTAGTATGGGGGGTCCAGGGAGCAATCAGCCCCAGCATTTT
CASSMGGPGSNQPQHF
>TRBJ2-3|TRBV24-1|many|TRBD2
TGTGCCACCAGTGATTATACTAGCGGGACAGATACGCAGTATTTT
CATSDYTSGTDTQYF
>TRBJ1-1|TRBV18|medium-sized|.
TGTGCCAGCTCACCACGCGGGGAAGGACTGGATGAAGCTTTCTTT
CASSPRGEGLDEAFF
>TRBJ2-4|TRBV14|few|.
TGTGCCAGCAGCCTAAGTTCGGGAAACATTCAGTACTTC
CASSLSSGNIQYF
>TRBJ1-2|TRBV19|medium-sized|.
TGTGCCAGTAGTGTCGTCGGGGTTTGGAGCTATGGCTACACCTTC
CASSVVGVWSYGYTF
>TRBJ1-4|TRBV6-5|medium-sized|.
TGTGCCAGCAGTTACCCTACTCCGGGACGTCATTCAAGTAGGGAAAAACTGTTTTTT
CASSYPTPGRHSSREKLFF
>TRBJ2-3|TRBV18|many|TRBD2
TGTGCCAGCTCACCTGGGACTAGCGGGACATTGGTTACGCAGTATTTT
CASSPGTSGTLVTQYF